These 29 T cell receptor beta chains came from one sample sequenced in a study of shared clonotypes between healthy human individuals. Sequencing used immunoSEQ multiplex PCR; TCRdb keeps in-frame clones, though not all of them. The sample lists approximately 1,500,000 clones, around 97% occurring once. The sequenced sample was naive CD4+ T cells sorted from blood. Regarding subset: CD45RA+ positively selected. These receptors all stem from a man aged 25 to 40 in good health.

This chain joins TRBV19 and TRBJ2-3; unclear D gene. Germline V gene data show CDR1 as LNHDA and CDR2 as SQIVND (reference sequence). Trimming left V 2 bases short and J 4 bases short, with 10 bases between. This CDR3 is built from 14 residues. This chain's CDR3 is CASSISGWADTQYF. The CDR3 DNA reads as TGTGCCAGTAGTATATCCGGGTGGGCAGATACGCAGTATTTT. Combining the CDR3 with reference TRBV19 and TRBJ2-3 gives the whole variable domain DGGITQSPKYLFRKEGQNVTLSCEQNLNHDAMYWYRQDPGQGLRLIYYSQIVNDFQKGDIAEGYSVSREKKESFPLTVTSAQKNPTAFYLCASSISGWADTQYFGPGTRLTVL.

For this clone: The identical CDR3 is also encoded by other nucleotide sequences in the sample. The chain is built from TRBV6-6 and TRBJ1-5; possibly TRBD1 for D (6 bases). CDR3 length: 14 residues. CDR1 is MNHNY and CDR2 is SVGAGI in the germline V gene (reference sequence). The V end was cut by 5 bases, the J end by 4 bases, with 12 bases between. The CDR3 DNA sequence: TGTGCCAGCAGTCCACAGGGTGGAAATCAGCCCCAGCATTTT. This sequence encodes CASSPQGGNQPQHF.

V and J are TRBV6-5 and TRBJ2-7; 9 bases are shared with TRBD2. Unmatched junction bases numbered 8, after V lost 6 bases and J lost 5 bases. This CDR3 region has 14 residues. CDR1 is MNHEY, CDR2 SVGAGI, per germline. CDR3 region: CASRNSGSLDEQYF. CDR3 DNA: TGTGCCAGCAGGAATAGCGGGAGTCTGGACGAGCAGTACTTC.

V is TRBV15 and J is TRBJ2-7; TRBD2 matches 7 bases. CDR3 length equals 13 residues. The V gene's germline CDR1 is LNHNV and CDR2 YYDKDF (reference sequence). Trimming at V came to 1 base and at J to 13 bases, leaving 10 bases not matched to a gene. This chain's CDR3 is CATSRGLSGLVYF. The CDR3 DNA reads TGTGCCACCAGCAGAGGTCTTAGCGGGTTGGTCTACTTC.

The chain combines TRBV6-6 with TRBJ1-1, with 7 bases aligning to TRBD1. Germline V gene sequence: CDR1 MNHNY, CDR2 SVGAGI (reference sequence). This CDR3 comprises 15 residues. The trim removed 2 bases at V and 1 base at J, leaving 4 bases unmatched. CDR3 nucleotides: TGTGCCAGCAGTTACGCGGGGGACAGGAACACTGAAGCTTTCTTT. This codes for CASSYAGDRNTEAFF.

This sequence joins TRBV28 and TRBJ1-3; D call uncertain. CDR3 length: 14 residues. Germline V lookup: CDR1 MDHEN, CDR2 SYDVKM. V lost 4 bases, J lost 5 bases, and 12 bases lay in between. CDR3 residues: CASSSVGTRNTIYF. For the CDR3, the DNA is TGTGCCAGCAGTTCAGTAGGAACCAGAAACACCATATATTTT.

The chain employs TRBV21-1 and TRBJ2-7; the D segment call TRBD2 is taken from the table without a DNA check. TRBV21-1 is tagged as a pseudogene. The CDR3 contains 19 residues. The CDR3 here is CASSTPGLAPTGRSYEQYF. DNA of the CDR3: TGTGCCAGCAGCACTCCGGGACTAGCGCCCACGGGAAGGTCCTACGAGCAGTACTTC.

The V gene is TRBV6-5, the J gene TRBJ2-1; TRBD2 matches 9 bases. This CDR3 is 14 amino acids long. J was trimmed by 6 bases and V by 10 bases; bases with no gene match: 10. CDR1 and CDR2 (germline): MNHEY, SVGAGI. The CDR3 bases are TGTGCCACCGTTGCATGGCGGGAGGGCAATGAGCAGTTCTTC. Amino acid sequence: CATVAWREGNEQFF.

This chain links TRBV7-2 with TRBJ1-2, with D unresolved. This CDR3 region has 13 residues. Germline CDR1 is SGHTA and CDR2 is FQGNSA. The V end lost 2 bases, the J end lost 12 bases, and 16 bases lay between the germline ends. The CDR3 DNA reads as TGTGCCAGCAGCTTACAACAGACCACTGTTGACACCTTC. Protein sequence: CASSLQQTTVDTF.

The rearrangement links TRBV5-6 to TRBJ2-1; TRBD2 matches 11 bases. V shed 1 base, J shed 5 bases, and the junction held 8 bases outside the gene matches. CDR1 is SGHDT, CDR2 YYEEEE, per germline. This CDR3 contains 17 residues. This CDR3 reads CASSLSLSGRAHNEQFF. As DNA, the CDR3 is TGTGCCAGCAGCTTGTCCCTTAGCGGGAGGGCCCACAATGAGCAGTTCTTC.

J is TRBJ2-3 and V is TRBV18, with D possibly matching TRBD2 (5 bases). Per the germline V gene, CDR1 is KGHSH and CDR2 is LQKENI. This CDR3 spans 16 amino acids. The V and J ends lost 1 base and 0 bases respectively, with 11 bases between them. In DNA, the CDR3 is TGTGCCAGCTCACCACGGGAACTAGTAAGCACAGATACGCAGTATTTT. It translates to CASSPRELVSTDTQYF.

This chain connects TRBV28 to TRBJ2-5; D possibly matches TRBD1 or TRBD2 (5 bases each). The V and J ends lost 5 bases and 5 bases respectively, with 15 bases between them. The germline V gene encodes CDR1 MDHEN and CDR2 SYDVKM. The CDR3 loop spans 14 amino acids. The DNA for the CDR3 is TGTGCCAGCAGTGCCTCCGGGACCCCGGAGACCCAGTACTTC. It translates to CASSASGTPETQYF.

The genes are TRBV29-1 and TRBJ2-2; 10 bases are shared with TRBD2. Germline V CDR1 and CDR2: SQVTM, ANQGSEA. The CDR3 is 15 amino acids. With 4 bases clipped from V and 3 bases from J, the junction kept 5 bases outside the gene matches. The CDR3 here is CSVARAGGHTGELFF. For the CDR3, the DNA is TGCAGCGTTGCCCGAGCGGGAGGGCACACCGGGGAGCTGTTTTTT.

The chain couples TRBV4-3 to TRBJ1-2; TRBD1 might be the D (5 bases). The CDR3 runs to 16 residues. Deletions cut 4 bases from V and 8 bases from J, with 23 bases between. CDR1 is LGHNA, CDR2 YSLEER, per germline. CDR3 in amino acids: CASSPAGGTASGGYTF. CDR3 DNA: TGCGCCAGCAGCCCAGCAGGAGGGACCGCATCGGGGGGCTACACCTTC.

In the case of this clone: This specimen includes other DNA sequences encoding the same CDR3. This CDR3 is CASSLGTGDQPQHF. CDR3 coding DNA: TGCGCCAGCAGCTTGGGGACAGGAGATCAGCCCCAGCATTTT. The V gene is TRBV5-1, the J gene TRBJ1-5; 7 positions agree with TRBD1. The CDR3 is 14 residues long. J lost 5 bases, V lost 0 bases, and 2 bases had no gene match. From germline, CDR1 is SGHRS and CDR2 YFSETQ.

DNA for the CDR3: TGTGCCAGCAGCCCTTGGGCAGGTTCCCCCGCCGGTGAGCAGTTCTTC. It encodes CASSPWAGSPAGEQFF. The V gene is TRBV7-2, the J gene TRBJ2-1; D unclear. CDR3 length: 16 amino acids. Germline V gives CDR1 SGHTA, CDR2 FQGNSA. V was pared by 5 bases and J by 9 bases, with 23 bases between.

The chain recombines TRBV14 with TRBJ2-2; D is unclear. Trimming cost V 10 bases and J 3 bases, with 18 bases left between them. CDR3 size: 15 residues. Germline V CDR1 and CDR2: SGHDN, FVKESK. The CDR3 spells CATRRSSGDTGELFF. The CDR3 coding sequence is TGTGCCACCAGACGCAGTTCAGGTGACACCGGGGAGCTGTTTTTT. Filled out from reference TRBV14 and TRBJ2-2, the complete variable domain reads EAGVTQFPSHSVIEKGQTVTLRCDPISGHDNLYWYRRVMGKEIKFLLHFVKESKQDESGMPNNRFLAERTGGTYSTLKVQPAELEDSGVYFCATRRSSGDTGELFFGEGSRLTVL.

This chain uses TRBV10-3 with TRBJ1-1, with D unresolved. V was clipped by 2 bases and J by 0 bases, with 10 bases between them. The CDR3 is 15 residues long. From germline, CDR1 is ENHRY and CDR2 SYGVKD. CDR3 amino acids: CAISEGLGLNTEAFF. The CDR3 DNA is TGTGCCATCAGTGAGGGGTTGGGCTTGAACACTGAAGCTTTCTTT.

In DNA, the CDR3 is TGTGCCAGCAAGGGACAGCACATGAACACTGAAGCTTTCTTT. It encodes CASKGQHMNTEAFF. The J gene is TRBJ1-1, the V gene TRBV6-5, with 7 bases matching TRBD1. The CDR3 is made up of 14 amino acids. Germline V CDR1 and CDR2: MNHEY, SVGAGI. The V and J ends lost 7 bases and 0 bases, in that order; junction bases with no gene match: 5.

This chain joins TRBV29-1 and TRBJ2-5; 10 bases match TRBD2. The germline CDR1 and CDR2 sequences are SQVTM and ANQGSEA. This CDR3 spans 15 amino acids. Trimming removed 4 bases from V and 4 bases from J; junction bases left unmatched: 9. CDR3 DNA sequence: TGCAGCGTTGGGGTGACAGCGGGAGGGCCAGAGACCCAGTACTTC. The encoded protein is CSVGVTAGGPETQYF.

J is TRBJ2-1 and V is TRBV5-1, with 14 bases fitting TRBD2. Trimming removed 0 bases from V and 9 bases from J; junction bases left unmatched: 8. This CDR3 contains 17 residues. CDR1 is SGHRS, CDR2 YFSETQ, per germline. In DNA, the CDR3 is TGCGCCAGCAGCTTGGATCCGGGACTAGCGGGAGTGGGTGAGCAGTTCTTC. This gives the protein CASSLDPGLAGVGEQFF.

The sample holds one count of this clone. J is TRBJ2-7 and V is TRBV5-1, with a possible D match to TRBD1 (5 bases). This CDR3 contains 15 residues. The V gene lost 0 bases and the J gene lost 5 bases, with 15 bases spanning the gap. Germline V gene lookup returns CDR1 SGHRS and CDR2 YFSETQ. The CDR3 spells CASSLVRPGMNEQYF. DNA for the CDR3: TGCGCCAGCAGCTTGGTTCGACCAGGGATGAACGAGCAGTACTTC.

V usage is TRBV21-1 and J usage is TRBJ1-5. TRBV21-1 is tagged as a pseudogene. The CDR3 loop spans 16 amino acids. The CDR3 DNA reads TGTGCGCAGCAGAAGAGTCCGCAACCCTACAACCAGCCCCAGCATTTT. It codes for CAQQKSPQPYNQPQHF.

The chain joins TRBV28 to TRBJ2-7; TRBD1 or TRBD2 may be the D gene (5 bases each). The CDR3 is 16 amino acids. Per germline, CDR1 MDHEN and CDR2 SYDVKM. The ends were cut back, 2 bases at V and 2 bases at J, with 16 bases in the middle. The CDR3 bases are TGTGCCAGCAGTTTAATGGGGCTAGCTGATGCCTACGAGCAGTACTTC. Translating gives CASSLMGLADAYEQYF.

This clone was recorded once. The rearrangement uses TRBV6-5 and TRBJ2-7; possible D gene TRBD2, 6 bases. Germline-derived CDR1 and CDR2 are MNHEY and SVGAGI. V was trimmed by 0 bases and J by 6 bases, leaving 15 bases between them. The CDR3 length is 15 residues. CDR3 nucleotide sequence: TGTGCCAGCAGTTACTCTAGCGGAAAAGTGGTCGAGCAGTACTTC. As protein: CASSYSSGKVVEQYF.

V is TRBV5-1 and J is TRBJ2-5; D uncertain. V dropped 0 bases and J dropped 5 bases, with 14 bases sitting between them. CDR1 SGHRS and CDR2 YFSETQ come from the germline V gene. The CDR3 loop spans 15 amino acids. CDR3 sequence: CASSLDVVRGETQYF. CDR3 sequence (DNA): TGCGCCAGCAGCTTGGATGTAGTACGTGGTGAGACCCAGTACTTC.

The chain links TRBV28 to TRBJ1-1, with D possibly being TRBD1 (6 bases). From germline, CDR1 is MDHEN and CDR2 SYDVKM. This CDR3 spans 15 amino acids. V was shortened by 3 bases and J by 7 bases, with 18 bases between the two germline ends. The CDR3 loop reads CASSLVQGLLGEAFF. The CDR3 nucleotides are TGTGCCAGCAGTTTGGTACAGGGCTTGCTCGGTGAAGCTTTCTTT. Filled out from reference TRBV28 and TRBJ1-1, the complete variable domain reads DVKVTQSSRYLVKRTGEKVFLECVQDMDHENMFWYRQDPGLGLRLIYFSYDVKMKEKGDIPEGYSVSREKKERFSLILESASTNQTSMYLCASSLVQGLLGEAFFGQGTRLTVV.

The V gene is TRBV7-3, the J gene TRBJ2-1; 8 nucleotides agree with TRBD2. The CDR3 loop spans 19 amino acids. Germline V gene data show CDR1 as SGHTA and CDR2 as FQGTGA. With V trimmed by 5 bases and J by 4 bases, 19 bases remained unmatched. CDR3 region: CASSQNRPLGVAGYNEQFF. DNA for the CDR3: TGTGCCAGCAGCCAAAACAGGCCCCTTGGTGTAGCGGGATACAATGAGCAGTTCTTC.

The chain has TRBV10-1 and TRBJ1-1, with D hard to call. The V gene's germline CDR1 is WNHNN and CDR2 SYGVQD (reference sequence). V shed 4 bases and J shed 1 base, with 13 bases lying between them. The CDR3 sequence is 15 residues long. The CDR3 loop is CASSAQQSGNTEAFF. DNA for the CDR3: TGCGCCAGCAGTGCCCAACAGAGTGGGAACACTGAAGCTTTCTTT.